This TCR beta chain was recorded in a study of T cell repertoires in cytomegalovirus infection. Study at large: Public TCR beta signatures marked donors with CMV infection and the matching HLA.

In the case of this clonotype: No antigen is known for it.

TCRdb re-called the reads with MiXCR, one entry per CDR3 protein. The sample holds fewer than 1,000,000 distinct CDR3 sequences, roughly 30% seen once. Germline lookup yields CDR1 SQVTM and CDR2 ANQGSEA. There are 13 residues in the CDR3. V lost 0 bases and J 3 bases, leaving 8 bases between the germline ends. Whole-study results and caveats: Based on cumulative public TCR beta family frequency, carriers of CMV plus the relevant HLA were identified.

This TCR was recovered from a human donor in good health (CMV status not recorded). Some clones in this sample may be carry-over from other donors' samples. The material sequenced was cultured CD8+ T cells from PBMCs, taken from culture after CMV antigen stimulation. The V gene is TRBV29-1, the J gene TRBJ1-1; D not resolved. CDR3 sequence reads: CSVEDQGHTEAFF. CDR3 nucleotides: TGCAGCGTTGAAGATCAAGGACACACTGAAGCTTTCTTT.